Given below is one TCR beta chain in context. The data derive from a study of blood T cell repertoires in COVID-19. Losses at the gene ends were 2 bases for V and 2 bases for J; bases not matched to a gene: 12. The CDR3 runs to 18 residues. From germline, CDR1 is KGHSH and CDR2 LQKENI. Method: immunoSEQ multiplex PCR; TCRdb's copy keeps in-frame clones and lacks some. The sample lists fewer than 650,000 clones, 85% to 90% occurring once. The receptor was derived from a woman aged 50 to 60 with COVID-19, enrolled during active disease. The material sequenced was peripheral blood. This chain uses TRBV18 with TRBJ1-1, with TRBD1 identical over 9 bases. CDR3 sequence (DNA): TGTGCCAGCTCACCAGAACCAATAACAGGGGGCCTCAACACTGAAGCTTTCTTT. This gives the protein CASSPEPITGGLNTEAFF.